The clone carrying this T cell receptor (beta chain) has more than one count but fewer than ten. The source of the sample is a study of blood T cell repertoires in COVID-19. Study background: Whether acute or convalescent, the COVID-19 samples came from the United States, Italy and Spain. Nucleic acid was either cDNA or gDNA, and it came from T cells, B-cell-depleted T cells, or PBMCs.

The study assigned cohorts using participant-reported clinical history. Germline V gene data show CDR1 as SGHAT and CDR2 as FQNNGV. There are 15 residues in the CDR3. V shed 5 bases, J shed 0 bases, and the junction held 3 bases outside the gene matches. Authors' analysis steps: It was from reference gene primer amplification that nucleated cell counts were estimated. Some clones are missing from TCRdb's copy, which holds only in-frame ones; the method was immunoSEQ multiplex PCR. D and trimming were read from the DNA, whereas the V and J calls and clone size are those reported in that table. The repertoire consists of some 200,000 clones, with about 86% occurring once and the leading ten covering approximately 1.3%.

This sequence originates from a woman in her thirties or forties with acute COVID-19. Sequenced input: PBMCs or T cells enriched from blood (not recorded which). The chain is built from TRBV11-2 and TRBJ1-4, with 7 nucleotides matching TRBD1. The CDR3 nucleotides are TGTGCCAGCAGCGCAGACAGGGCAACTAATGAAAAACTGTTTTTT. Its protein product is CASSADRATNEKLFF. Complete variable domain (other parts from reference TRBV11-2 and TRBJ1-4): EAGVAQSPRYKIIEKRQSVAFWCNPISGHATLYWYQQILGQGPKLLIQFQNNGVVDDSQLPKDRFSAERLKGVDSTLKIQPAKLEDSAVYLCASSADRATNEKLFFGSGTQLSVL.